This entry lists 8 T cell receptor beta chains sequenced from one sample in a study of cytomegalovirus exposure and HLA in healthy donors. PCR involved 60 Vbeta and 13 Jbeta primers. Some clones are missing from TCRdb's copy, which holds only in-frame ones; the method was immunoSEQ multiplex PCR. Seen here are under 200,000 clones, roughly 83% observed once, and the top ten hold roughly 1%. The specimen sequenced was PBMCs. These receptors originate from a man aged 30 to 39 in good health and CMV-seronegative.

This clone was seen once. The rearrangement uses TRBV10-3 and TRBJ1-6; D is perhaps TRBD1 (6 bases). Germline CDR1 ENHRY, CDR2 SYGVKD. V was shortened by 6 bases and J by 0 bases, with 9 bases between the two germline ends. The CDR3 length is 15 residues. Written as DNA, the CDR3 is TGTGCCATCAGATCGGACAGCTCCTATAATTCACCCCTCCACTTT. Protein sequence: CAIRSDSSYNSPLHF.

The V gene is TRBV6-5, the J gene TRBJ1-1, with D perhaps TRBD1 (6 bases). Germline V gene data show CDR1 as MNHEY and CDR2 as SVGAGI. The CDR3 covers 15 residues. The V end lost 5 bases, the J end lost 0 bases, and 13 bases lay between the germline ends. CDR3 in DNA: TGTGCCAGCAGTACTTACAGGGAAATGAACACTGAAGCTTTCTTT. It translates to CASSTYREMNTEAFF.

The rearrangement uses TRBV2 and TRBJ2-7; tentative D call: TRBD1 (6 bases). The CDR3 spans 13 residues. Per germline, CDR1 SNHLY and CDR2 FYNNEI. V shed 10 bases and J shed 2 bases, with 15 bases lying between them. The CDR3 DNA is TGTGCCAACCGGGACACGGAGACCTACGAGCAGTACTTC. It specifies CANRDTETYEQYF. The full variable domain, with the rest looked up from reference TRBV2 and TRBJ2-7, is EPEVTQTPSHQVTQMGQEVILRCVPISNHLYFYWYRQILGQKVEFLVSFYNNEISEKSEIFDDQFSVERPDGSNFTLKIRSTKLEDSAMYFCANRDTETYEQYFGPGTRLTVT.

Written as DNA, the CDR3 is TGTGCCAGCAGGGCCACCGGGGAGCTGTTTTTT. It specifies CASRATGELFF. The chain recombines TRBV2 with TRBJ2-2; D unresolved. Trimming pared 6 bases from V and 4 bases from J, leaving 3 bases between. This CDR3 contains 11 residues. Germline CDR1 SNHLY, CDR2 FYNNEI.

This chain joins TRBV7-9 and TRBJ2-7; a weak D match, TRBD1 (6 bases). Trimming pared 1 base from V and 5 bases from J, leaving 15 bases between. Germline CDR1 SEHNR, CDR2 FQNEAQ (reference sequence). CDR3 length: 15 amino acids. Written as DNA, the CDR3 is TGTGCCAGCAGCTTAGGAAGGAACAGGGAAAACGAGCAGTACTTC. Residues: CASSLGRNRENEQYF.

The V call is TRBV19, the J call TRBJ2-3, with 8 nucleotides matching TRBD1. The length of the CDR3 is 16 residues. Per the germline V gene, CDR1 is LNHDA and CDR2 is SQIVND (reference sequence). Losses at the gene ends were 5 bases for V and 2 bases for J; bases not matched to a gene: 9. In DNA, the CDR3 is TGTGCCAGTAGTGCCCCACAGGGGGAATACACAGATACGCAGTATTTT. Protein product: CASSAPQGEYTDTQYF.

This clone has only a few counts. The V and J genes are TRBV5-4 and TRBJ1-4, with D hard to call. The germline V and J ends were trimmed by 0 bases and 4 bases, with 7 bases remaining between them. The CDR3 has 14 residues. Germline lookup yields CDR1 SGHNT and CDR2 YYREEE (reference sequence). CDR3 sequence: CASSLDRFNEKLFF. The CDR3 DNA sequence: TGTGCCAGCAGCTTGGACAGATTTAATGAAAAACTGTTTTTT.

This clone has more than one count but fewer than ten. The gene calls are TRBV5-4 and TRBJ1-1; the D gene is possibly TRBD1 (6 bases). This CDR3 region has 14 residues. Germline CDR1 is SGHNT and CDR2 is YYREEE (reference sequence). With 4 bases removed from V and 1 base from J, the gap between germline ends came to 11 bases. The CDR3 DNA reads TGTGCCAGCAGCAAGACAGGACAGAACACTGAAGCTTTCTTT. Encoded protein: CASSKTGQNTEAFF. The variable domain in full, completed from reference TRBV5-4 and TRBJ1-1, reads ETGVTQSPTHLIKTRGQQVTLRCSSQSGHNTVSWYQQALGQGPQFIFQYYREEENGRGNFPPRFSGLQFPNYSSELNVNALELDDSALYLCASSKTGQNTEAFFGQGTRLTVV.